A single sample gave rise to the 15 T cell receptor beta chains below, sequenced in a study of blood T cell repertoires in COVID-19. Data came from immunoSEQ multiplex PCR; TCRdb stores just in-frame clones and leaves some out. This table holds 210,000 or so clones, under 90% found once. The sample was PBMCs or T cells enriched from blood (not recorded which). All receptors come from a woman between 45 and 60 years old who had been exposed to COVID-19.

A few counts support this clone. The chain recombines TRBV5-1 with TRBJ2-1, with TRBD2 matching over 9 bases. The CDR3 runs to 15 residues. The germline V gene encodes CDR1 SGHRS and CDR2 YFSETQ. J was trimmed by 7 bases and V by 1 base; bases with no gene match: 6. Here the CDR3 reads CASSLRAGGLNEQFF. The CDR3 DNA reads TGCGCCAGCAGCTTGAGAGCGGGGGGCTTAAATGAGCAGTTCTTC.

The gene calls are TRBV16 and TRBJ2-3, with D perhaps matching TRBD1 (6 bases). CDR1 is KGHSY and CDR2 is FQNENV in the germline V gene. V was clipped by 2 bases and J by 3 bases, with 12 bases between them. The CDR3 is made up of 15 amino acids. The CDR3 DNA follows: TGTGCCAGCAGCCAAGGAACAGGGCGGACAGATACGCAGTATTTT. Protein product: CASSQGTGRTDTQYF.

The chain employs TRBV10-3 and TRBJ1-1; 10 bases are a match to TRBD1. CDR3 length equals 15 residues. CDR1 and CDR2 (germline): ENHRY, SYGVKD. V was pared by 2 bases and J by 1 base, with 1 base of the junction left unmatched. The CDR3 sequence: CAISERTGGNTEAFF. The CDR3 nucleotides are TGTGCCATCAGTGAGAGGACAGGGGGGAACACTGAAGCTTTCTTT.

The chain is built from TRBV9 and TRBJ1-2; 10 bases fit TRBD1. CDR1 and CDR2 (germline): SGDLS, YYNGEE. This CDR3 region has 16 residues. The ends lost 4 bases at V and 1 base at J; junction bases unmatched: 7. CDR3 protein: CASSFRTGGNNYGYTF. The CDR3 DNA reads TGTGCCAGCAGCTTCCGGACAGGGGGGAATAACTATGGCTACACCTTC.

V usage is TRBV5-1 and J usage is TRBJ1-1, with a possible D match to TRBD1 (6 bases). V lost 4 bases to trimming and J lost 4 bases, with 14 bases between them. Germline CDR1 is SGHRS and CDR2 is YFSETQ. There are 14 residues in the CDR3. CDR3 sequence (DNA): TGCGCCAGCAGCCCGGACAGTCACCCCACTGAAGCTTTCTTT. Protein: CASSPDSHPTEAFF.

This clone has a single count. V and J are TRBV7-6 and TRBJ2-2; 7 bases are shared with TRBD1. After removal of 5 bases from V and 5 bases from J, the junction contained 8 bases not matched to a gene. The CDR3 is 15 residues long. CDR1 SGHVS and CDR2 FNYEAQ come from the germline V gene. The CDR3 loop reads CASSADRARTGELFF. In nucleotides, the CDR3 is TGTGCCAGCAGCGCTGACAGGGCGCGGACCGGGGAGCTGTTTTTT. Using reference TRBV7-6 and TRBJ2-2 for the parts outside the CDR3, the full variable domain is GAGVSQSPRYKVTKRGQDVALRCDPISGHVSLYWYRQALGQGPEFLTYFNYEAQQDKSGLPNDRFSAERPEGSISTLTIQRTEQRDSAMYRCASSADRARTGELFFGEGSRLTVL.

The CDR3 reads CSAQWSQETQYF. The CDR3 coding sequence is TGCAGCGCTCAATGGAGCCAAGAGACCCAGTACTTC. The chain uses TRBV29-1 and TRBJ2-5; D is uncertain. Deletions cut 7 bases from V and 1 base from J, with 10 bases between. CDR1 is SQVTM and CDR2 is ANQGSEA in the germline V gene. The CDR3 length is 12 residues.

The rearrangement links TRBV5-6 to TRBJ1-2; D is unresolved. This CDR3 contains 14 residues. The V end was cut by 6 bases, the J end by 2 bases, with 14 bases between. Germline V gene lookup returns CDR1 SGHDT and CDR2 YYEEEE. The CDR3 DNA reads TGTGCCAGCACCCCTGGATCTAGGAACTATGGCTACACCTTC. Encoded protein: CASTPGSRNYGYTF.

The genes are TRBV20-1 and TRBJ1-3; D possibly corresponds to TRBD1 (5 bases). Looked up from germline, CDR1 is DFQATT and CDR2 is SNEGSKA (reference sequence). Trimming pared 3 bases from V and 0 bases from J, leaving 12 bases between. CDR3 length: 15 amino acids. The CDR3 is CSASPQGLSGNTIYF. The CDR3 DNA sequence: TGCAGTGCTAGTCCCCAGGGTCTCTCTGGAAACACCATATATTTT.

The rearrangement links TRBV24-1 to TRBJ1-2; 11 bases fit TRBD1. There are 14 residues in the CDR3. V was clipped by 7 bases and J by 2 bases; unmatched bases: 2. Germline V gives CDR1 KGHDR, CDR2 SFDVKD. The CDR3 bases are TGTGCCACCAGCGGACAGGGGGCGAACTATGGCTACACCTTC. It encodes CATSGQGANYGYTF.

The chain joins TRBV5-5 to TRBJ1-4; 9 nucleotides line up with TRBD1. Germline loops: CDR1 SGHKS, CDR2 YYEKEE (reference sequence). The CDR3 sequence is 14 residues long. V was pared by 3 bases and J by 6 bases, with 3 bases of the junction left unmatched. For the CDR3, the DNA is TGTGCCAGCAGCTCCGGGACAGGGTATGAAAAACTGTTTTTT. Protein sequence: CASSSGTGYEKLFF.

This clone was observed a few times. The chain is built from TRBV27 and TRBJ1-5; 7 bases match TRBD1. The CDR3 contains 15 residues. With 5 bases clipped from V and 7 bases from J, the junction kept 11 bases outside the gene matches. Germline lookup yields CDR1 MNHEY and CDR2 SMNVEV (reference sequence). For the CDR3, the DNA is TGTGCCAGCAGTAAATCAGGGGGTTCCGGCCAGCCCCAGCATTTT. Encoded protein: CASSKSGGSGQPQHF.

This clone was detected once. The J gene is TRBJ1-5, the V gene TRBV19; D unresolved. Trimming took 3 bases from V and 12 from J, leaving 15 bases between them. Per germline, CDR1 LNHDA and CDR2 SQIVND (reference sequence). This CDR3 contains 13 residues. The CDR3 coding sequence is TGTGCCAGTAGTATTTTGGTGTGGGAGGGCCAGCATTTT. Protein sequence: CASSILVWEGQHF.

V and J are TRBV27 and TRBJ1-2, with TRBD1 matching over 8 bases. Germline CDR1 and CDR2: MNHEY and SMNVEV (reference sequence). CDR3 length: 13 residues. Trimming cost V 6 bases and J 6 bases; bases outside gene matches: 6. The CDR3 sequence: CASSSTGAHGYTF. CDR3 in DNA: TGTGCCAGCAGCTCGACAGGGGCCCATGGCTACACCTTC.

The chain is built from TRBV28 and TRBJ2-7, with a tentative D call TRBD1 (5 bases). The V and J ends lost 2 bases and 6 bases respectively, with 11 bases between them. Germline CDR1 is MDHEN and CDR2 is SYDVKM. CDR3 length: 13 residues. The CDR3 here is CASSLPGIGEQYF. CDR3 in DNA: TGTGCCAGCAGTTTACCAGGGATCGGCGAGCAGTACTTC.